This entry lists 20 T cell receptor beta chains sequenced from one sample in a study of T cell responses to AZD1222 COVID-19 vaccine. Produced via immunoSEQ multiplex PCR; TCRdb's table is partial and in-frame only. The data contain about 120,000 clones, roughly nine tenths of them singletons. The sequencing used peripheral blood, collected on day 0 of AZD1222 vaccination. These receptors were obtained from an adult in good health.

This clone was seen a single time. The V gene is TRBV19, the J gene TRBJ1-4; tentative D call: TRBD1 (5 bases). Germline CDR1 reads LNHDA; CDR2 reads SQIVND (reference sequence). The V end lost 6 bases, the J end lost 7 bases, and 24 bases lay between the germline ends. The CDR3 spans 17 residues. The CDR3 sequence is CASRLGSNGDGPEKLFF. The CDR3, as DNA: TGTGCCAGTAGATTAGGCTCCAACGGGGACGGCCCTGAAAAACTGTTTTTT.

The rearrangement uses TRBV5-1 and TRBJ2-3; D is perhaps TRBD1 (5 bases). Germline loops: CDR1 SGHRS, CDR2 YFSETQ. V was pared by 0 bases and J by 0 bases, with 11 bases between. The CDR3 has 16 amino acids. CDR3 in amino acids: CASSLGAGWSTDTQYF. Here the CDR3 DNA reads TGCGCCAGCAGCTTGGGGGCAGGGTGGAGCACAGATACGCAGTATTTT.

This clone came up once. This rearrangement joins TRBV5-4 to TRBJ2-7, with a tentative D call TRBD1 (6 bases). Trimming left V 0 bases short and J 4 bases short, with 14 bases between. Germline V gene data show CDR1 as SGHNT and CDR2 as YYREEE (reference sequence). This CDR3 contains 15 residues. Written as DNA, the CDR3 is TGTGCCAGCAGCTTGGAAGGGGGACCCAAATACGAGCAGTACTTC. Protein sequence: CASSLEGGPKYEQYF.

This clone came up once. This chain uses TRBV4-3 with TRBJ2-5; D gene unclear. This CDR3 is 14 amino acids long. Germline lookup yields CDR1 LGHNA and CDR2 YSLEER. V was cut by 0 bases and J by 5 bases, with 10 bases left in between. CDR3 residues: CASSQEVGRETQYF. The DNA of the CDR3 is TGCGCCAGCAGCCAAGAGGTGGGTCGGGAGACCCAGTACTTC.

The rearrangement joins TRBV19 to TRBJ1-6; possibly TRBD1 for D (6 bases). The CDR3 consists of 15 residues. V was trimmed by 5 bases and J by 4 bases, leaving 12 bases between them. Per the germline V gene, CDR1 is LNHDA and CDR2 is SQIVND (reference sequence). CDR3 nucleotides: TGTGCCAGTAGTCCCGGGACAAATTATAATTCACCCCTCCACTTT. It codes for CASSPGTNYNSPLHF.

V gene TRBV27 combines with J gene TRBJ1-2; possibly TRBD1 for D (6 bases). Trimming stripped 5 bases from V and 4 bases from J, with 17 bases between. In germline, CDR1 is MNHEY, CDR2 SMNVEV (reference sequence). There are 15 residues in the CDR3. The CDR3 protein is CASSPRGGRVYGYTF. CDR3 bases: TGTGCCAGCAGTCCTCGCGGGGGGCGGGTCTATGGCTACACCTTC.

V and J are TRBV5-4 and TRBJ2-2, with D uncertain. CDR1 SGHNT and CDR2 YYREEE come from the germline V gene (reference sequence). The CDR3 runs 13 residues. V gave up 4 bases and J gave up 7 bases, with 11 bases separating them. The CDR3 nucleotides read TGTGCCAGCAGCCCCTGGCTTCGCGGGGAGCTGTTTTTT. Its translation: CASSPWLRGELFF. The full variable domain, with the rest looked up from reference TRBV5-4 and TRBJ2-2, is ETGVTQSPTHLIKTRGQQVTLRCSSQSGHNTVSWYQQALGQGPQFIFQYYREEENGRGNFPPRFSGLQFPNYSSELNVNALELDDSALYLCASSPWLRGELFFGEGSRLTVL.

V gene TRBV6-5 combines with J gene TRBJ2-3; tentatively, D is TRBD1 (6 bases). The CDR3 consists of 15 residues. Germline assignment: CDR1 MNHEY and CDR2 SVGAGI. The V end lost 5 bases, the J end lost 5 bases, and 17 bases lay between the germline ends. CDR3 nucleotide sequence: TGTGCCAGCAGTCCTCAGGGGAGCGGTGGAGATACGCAGTATTTT. Translating it yields CASSPQGSGGDTQYF.

The chain has TRBV10-3 and TRBJ1-2; D might be TRBD1 (5 bases). The germline V gene has CDR1 ENHRY and CDR2 SYGVKD. The CDR3 contains 15 residues. Between the trimmed V and J ends, which lost 7 bases and 8 bases, there was a span of 23 bases. CDR3: CAITTTGTGTGGYTF. For the CDR3, the DNA is TGTGCCATCACCACCACCGGGACTGGGACGGGCGGCTACACCTTC.

CDR3 in DNA: TGTGCCAGCAGCCCGGTGGGGGACACCATATATTTT. It codes for CASSPVGDTIYF. This chain connects TRBV6-6 to TRBJ1-3; possible D gene TRBD1, 5 bases. This CDR3 contains 12 residues. CDR1 is MNHNY and CDR2 is SVGAGI in the germline V gene (reference sequence). V was cut by 6 bases and J by 8 bases, with 11 bases left in between.

The chain links TRBV11-2 to TRBJ2-7; 9 bases agree with TRBD2. CDR1 SGHAT and CDR2 FQNNGV come from the germline V gene. This CDR3 region has 17 residues. After removal of 6 bases from V and 3 bases from J, the junction contained 15 bases not matched to a gene. The CDR3 here is CASRGLAGGRPLYEQYF. CDR3 nucleotides: TGTGCCAGCAGGGGGCTCGCGGGGGGGCGCCCCCTCTACGAGCAGTACTTC.

The chain uses TRBV7-8 and TRBJ1-3, with no clear D. Trimming pared 5 bases from V and 0 bases from J, leaving 8 bases between. Germline CDR1 and CDR2: SGHVS and FQNEAQ. The CDR3 covers 14 residues. CDR3 sequence: CASSPSNSGNTIYF. CDR3 in DNA: TGTGCCAGCAGCCCATCAAACTCTGGAAACACCATATATTTT. Combining the CDR3 with reference TRBV7-8 and TRBJ1-3 gives the whole variable domain GAGVSQSPRYKVAKRGQDVALRCDPISGHVSLFWYQQALGQGPEFLTYFQNEAQLDKSGLPSDRFFAERPEGSVSTLKIQRTQQEDSAVYLCASSPSNSGNTIYFGEGSWLTVV.

This rearrangement joins TRBV27 to TRBJ2-2; weak D call: TRBD1 (5 bases). The CDR3 consists of 20 residues. The ends were cut back, 1 base at V and 0 bases at J, with 21 bases in the middle. CDR1 MNHEY and CDR2 SMNVEV come from the germline V gene (reference sequence). The CDR3 is CASSLFRTNTQTANTGELFF. In DNA, the CDR3 is TGTGCCAGCAGTTTATTTAGGACAAACACTCAGACCGCGAACACCGGGGAGCTGTTTTTT.

This chain uses TRBV10-1 with TRBJ1-5; D is uncertain. Trimming removed 3 bases from V and 6 bases from J, with 6 bases in between. CDR1 and CDR2 (germline): WNHNN, SYGVQD (reference sequence). The CDR3 covers 12 residues. CDR3 in DNA: TGCGCCAGCAGTGAAGGTACTCAGCCCCAGCATTTT. Amino acids: CASSEGTQPQHF.

The rearrangement joins TRBV19 to TRBJ2-3; D may match TRBD1 or TRBD2 (6 bases each). CDR1 and CDR2 from the germline V gene are LNHDA and SQIVND (reference sequence). The CDR3 loop spans 15 amino acids. V was pared by 7 bases and J by 3 bases, with 17 bases between. The CDR3 sequence: CASTRRGAGTDTQYF. As DNA, the CDR3 is TGTGCCAGTACCCGAAGGGGGGCCGGAACAGATACGCAGTATTTT. Based on the CDR3 plus reference TRBV19 and TRBJ2-3, the full variable domain is DGGITQSPKYLFRKEGQNVTLSCEQNLNHDAMYWYRQDPGQGLRLIYYSQIVNDFQKGDIAEGYSVSREKKESFPLTVTSAQKNPTAFYLCASTRRGAGTDTQYFGPGTRLTVL.

This rearrangement joins TRBV2 to TRBJ1-2; D is possibly TRBD1 (6 bases). The V end lost 6 bases, the J end lost 4 bases, and 18 bases lay between the germline ends. Germline assignment: CDR1 SNHLY and CDR2 FYNNEI. The length of the CDR3 is 15 residues. CDR3: CASREPQGLGYGYTF. Written as DNA, the CDR3 is TGTGCCAGCAGGGAGCCACAGGGCTTGGGCTATGGCTACACCTTC.

The chain employs TRBV2 and TRBJ1-6; unclear D gene. Germline V CDR1 and CDR2: SNHLY, FYNNEI. Between the trimmed V and J ends, which lost 6 bases and 6 bases, there was a span of 12 bases. There are 14 residues in the CDR3. CDR3 bases: TGTGCCAGCAGCCCTGGACGGTCTAATTCACCCCTCCACTTT. Encoded protein: CASSPGRSNSPLHF.

The V call is TRBV7-6, the J call TRBJ1-4; D gene ambiguous. Germline assignment: CDR1 SGHVS and CDR2 FNYEAQ. This CDR3 contains 16 residues. V lost 3 bases and J 3 bases, leaving 14 bases between the germline ends. CDR3 sequence (DNA): TGTGCCAGCAGCTTGGCCGTTGCAGGCTCTAATGAAAAACTGTTTTTT. Its translation: CASSLAVAGSNEKLFF.

The chain recombines TRBV20-1 with TRBJ2-1; D unresolved. Looked up from germline, CDR1 is DFQATT and CDR2 is SNEGSKA (reference sequence). Trimming removed 3 bases from V and 0 bases from J, with 9 bases in between. There are 14 residues in the CDR3. CDR3 sequence: CSASSRSSYNEQFF. Written as DNA, the CDR3 is TGCAGTGCTAGTTCACGAAGCTCCTACAATGAGCAGTTCTTC.

The chain carries TRBV3-1 (or the pseudogene TRBV3-2) and TRBJ2-2; the match to TRBD1 covers 8 bases. The CDR3 runs 18 residues. V lost 4 bases to trimming and J lost 1 base; unmatched junction nucleotides: 11. Germline V gene sequence: CDR1 LGHDT, CDR2 YNNKEL (reference sequence). The CDR3 bases are TGTGCCAGCAGCCCCATTAGCCCCGGGACAGGGAACACCGGGGAGCTGTTTTTT. This sequence encodes CASSPISPGTGNTGELFF.